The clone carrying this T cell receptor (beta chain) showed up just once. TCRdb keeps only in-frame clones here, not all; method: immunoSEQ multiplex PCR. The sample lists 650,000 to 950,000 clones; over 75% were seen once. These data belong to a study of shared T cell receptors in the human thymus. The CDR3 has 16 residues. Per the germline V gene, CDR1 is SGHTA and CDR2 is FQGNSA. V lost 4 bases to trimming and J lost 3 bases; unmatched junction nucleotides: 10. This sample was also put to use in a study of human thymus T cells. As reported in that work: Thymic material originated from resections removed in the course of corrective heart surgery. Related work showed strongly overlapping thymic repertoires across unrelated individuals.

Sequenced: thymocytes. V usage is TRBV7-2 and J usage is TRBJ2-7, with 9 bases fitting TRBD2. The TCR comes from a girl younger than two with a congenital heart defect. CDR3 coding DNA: TGTGCCAGCAGCTCCCGACTAGCGGAACATGACTACGAGCAGTACTTC. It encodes CASSSRLAEHDYEQYF.